Each of the 10 T cell receptor beta chains below was sequenced from the same sample in a study of shared clonotypes between healthy human individuals. Assay: immunoSEQ multiplex PCR; the TCRdb copy retains only in-frame clones and omits some. The table has over a million clones, about 75% seen once. Specimen: memory CD4+ T cells sorted from blood. Stated subset: CD45RA-negative fraction. The receptors were gathered from a young man in good health.

CDR3 in DNA: TGTGCCAGCAGCTTGGAGGTCTACAGGGGAAACTATGGCTACACCTTC. Translated, it gives CASSLEVYRGNYGYTF. The chain links TRBV5-6 to TRBJ1-2, with TRBD1 matching over 7 bases. CDR3 length: 16 amino acids. V was clipped by 0 bases and J by 2 bases; unmatched bases: 7. Germline CDR1 and CDR2: SGHDT and YYEEEE.

This clone has more than one count but fewer than ten. The sample has other DNA sequences that encode this CDR3 too. The gene calls are TRBV9 and TRBJ2-3, with D tentatively TRBD1 (5 bases). The CDR3 is made up of 13 amino acids. CDR1 and CDR2 (germline): SGDLS, YYNGEE. V was clipped by 0 bases and J by 6 bases, with 8 bases between them. The CDR3 coding sequence is TGTGCCAGCAGCGTAGTGCAGGGCGATACGCAGTATTTT. This gives the protein CASSVVQGDTQYF.

The gene calls are TRBV2 and TRBJ1-3; no reliable D call. The CDR3 is made up of 15 amino acids. Between the trimmed V and J ends, which lost 7 bases and 2 bases, there was a span of 15 bases. Per germline, CDR1 SNHLY and CDR2 FYNNEI. CDR3 DNA: TGTGCCAGCATAGACGAGGTATCCCCTGGAAACACCATATATTTT. Encoded protein: CASIDEVSPGNTIYF.

In DNA, the CDR3 is TGTGCCAGCAGAATAGCGGGAGGGCCCATCGAGAGCTCCTACGAGCAGTACTTC. Encoded protein: CASRIAGGPIESSYEQYF. The rearrangement uses TRBV11-2 and TRBJ2-7, with 11 bases matching TRBD2. The junction had 13 bases not matched to a gene; V was cut back by 6 bases and J by 0 bases. The germline V gene has CDR1 SGHAT and CDR2 FQNNGV. CDR3 length: 18 residues.

J is TRBJ2-7 and V is TRBV6-1, with 8 bases aligning to TRBD1. CDR3 length: 15 amino acids. J gave up 4 bases and V 9 bases, and 14 bases lay outside the gene matches. Germline V CDR1 and CDR2: MNHNS, SASEGT. CDR3: CASRGPGTGGYEQYF. The CDR3 nucleotides read TGTGCCAGTCGTGGTCCCGGGACAGGTGGATACGAGCAGTACTTC.

The chain employs TRBV14 and TRBJ2-5, with D possibly TRBD2 on 6 matching bases. V dropped 1 base and J dropped 5 bases, with 11 bases sitting between them. The germline gives CDR1 SGHDN, CDR2 FVKESK. The CDR3 sequence is 14 residues long. CDR3 nucleotide sequence: TGTGCCAGCAGCCAAGTTGCGGGGTCGGAGACCCAGTACTTC. Amino acid sequence: CASSQVAGSETQYF.

The V gene is TRBV18, the J gene TRBJ1-1; no clear D gene. Germline CDR1 reads KGHSH; CDR2 reads LQKENI. V lost 2 bases and J lost 4, with 17 bases in between. The CDR3 contains 16 residues. CDR3 in amino acids: CASSPLTMLSITEAFF. CDR3 nucleotides: TGTGCCAGCTCACCATTGACTATGCTTTCGATCACTGAAGCTTTCTTT.

This clone was observed a single time. The V and J genes are TRBV14 and TRBJ2-1, with a tentative D call TRBD1 (5 bases). This CDR3 region has 15 residues. V shed 2 bases and J shed 0 bases, with 8 bases lying between them. Germline V gene data show CDR1 as SGHDN and CDR2 as FVKESK. CDR3: CASSQQGSSYNEQFF. The CDR3, as DNA: TGTGCCAGCAGCCAACAGGGAAGCTCCTACAATGAGCAGTTCTTC.

This chain joins TRBV30 and TRBJ2-7, with D possibly matching TRBD2 (5 bases). This CDR3 comprises 14 residues. With 3 bases removed from V and 4 bases from J, the gap between germline ends came to 16 bases. Germline V gene data show CDR1 as GTSNPN and CDR2 as SVGIG (reference sequence). For the CDR3, the DNA is TGTGCCTGGAGGCTCGGTTCGGGGTGGTACGAGCAGTACTTC. This codes for CAWRLGSGWYEQYF.

This clone was observed a few times. The same CDR3 arises from other DNA sequences in this sample as well. The chain is built from TRBV30 and TRBJ1-1; 7 nucleotides line up with TRBD1. The CDR3 sequence is 13 residues long. Germline assignment: CDR1 GTSNPN and CDR2 SVGIG (reference sequence). The V segment lost 5 bases and the J segment 0 bases; nucleotides outside the gene matches: 3. CDR3 sequence: CAWETGLNTEAFF. The CDR3 DNA follows: TGTGCCTGGGAGACAGGGTTGAACACTGAAGCTTTCTTT. Using reference TRBV30 and TRBJ1-1 for the parts outside the CDR3, the full variable domain is SQTIHQWPATLVQPVGSPLSLECTVEGTSNPNLYWYRQAAGRGLQLLFYSVGIGQISSEVPQNLSASRPQDRQFILSSKKLLLSDSGFYLCAWETGLNTEAFFGQGTRLTVV.